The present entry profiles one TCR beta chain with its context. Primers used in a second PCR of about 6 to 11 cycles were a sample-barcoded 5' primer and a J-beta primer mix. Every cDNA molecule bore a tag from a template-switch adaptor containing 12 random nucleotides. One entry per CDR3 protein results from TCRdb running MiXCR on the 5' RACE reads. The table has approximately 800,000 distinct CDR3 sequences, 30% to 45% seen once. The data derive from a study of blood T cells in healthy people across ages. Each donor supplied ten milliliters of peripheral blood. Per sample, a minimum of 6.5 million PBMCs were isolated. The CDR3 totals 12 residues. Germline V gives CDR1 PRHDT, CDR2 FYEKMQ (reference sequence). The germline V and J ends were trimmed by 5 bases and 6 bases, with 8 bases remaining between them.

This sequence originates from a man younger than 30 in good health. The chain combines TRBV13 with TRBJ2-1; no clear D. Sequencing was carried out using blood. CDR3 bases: TGTGCCAGCAGCGGGATAAGCAATGAGCAGTTCTTC. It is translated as CASSGISNEQFF. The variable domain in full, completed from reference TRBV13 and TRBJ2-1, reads AAGVIQSPRHLIKEKRETATLKCYPIPRHDTVYWYQQGPGQDPQFLISFYEKMQSDKGSIPDRFSAQQFSDYHSELNMSSLELGDSALYFCASSGISNEQFFGPGTRLTVL.